This T cell receptor beta chain appears in the sequencing data of a study of T-cell reconstitution after alpha-beta-depleted transplantation in children. Unique molecular identifiers were built into the TCRbeta library. Via MiXCR, TCRdb re-called the PCR reads, giving one row per CDR3 protein. The sample lists 500,000 to 600,000 distinct CDR3 sequences, approximately 32% occurring once. This clonotype appeared a single time. The material sequenced was PBMCs from the stem cell graft donor, taken from the stem cell graft. The receptor was isolated from a human donor who donated a stem cell graft to a child with aplastic anemia.

The CDR3 DNA is TGTGCCAGCAGCTTCGCCACAGGGCTAGAGCAGTACTTC. It encodes CASSFATGLEQYF. The genes are TRBV7-8 and TRBJ2-7; possible D gene TRBD1, 6 bases. This CDR3 comprises 13 residues. Trimming pared 3 bases from V and 7 bases from J, leaving 13 bases between. CDR1 SGHVS and CDR2 FQNEAQ come from the germline V gene. The full variable domain, in which reference TRBV7-8 and TRBJ2-7 provide the parts outside the CDR3, is GAGVSQSPRYKVAKRGQDVALRCDPISGHVSLFWYQQALGQGPEFLTYFQNEAQLDKSGLPSDRFFAERPEGSVSTLKIQRTQQEDSAVYLCASSFATGLEQYFGPGTRLTVT.